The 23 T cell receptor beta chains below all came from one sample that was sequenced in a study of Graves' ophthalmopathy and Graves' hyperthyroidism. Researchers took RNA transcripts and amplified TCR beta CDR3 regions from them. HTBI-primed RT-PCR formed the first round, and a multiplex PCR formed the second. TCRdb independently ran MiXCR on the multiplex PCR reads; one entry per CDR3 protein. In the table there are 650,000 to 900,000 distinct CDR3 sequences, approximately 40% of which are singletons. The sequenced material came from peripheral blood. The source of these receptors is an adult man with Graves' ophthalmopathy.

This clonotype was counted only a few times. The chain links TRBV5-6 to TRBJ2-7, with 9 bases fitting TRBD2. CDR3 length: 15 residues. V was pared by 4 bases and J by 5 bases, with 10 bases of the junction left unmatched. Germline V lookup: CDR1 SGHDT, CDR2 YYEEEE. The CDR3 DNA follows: TGTGCCAGCAGCGCTCCGGGACTAGCAGTCCACGAGCAGTACTTC. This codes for CASSAPGLAVHEQYF.

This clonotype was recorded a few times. As DNA, the CDR3 is TGTGCCACCAGTGACCCAGGGACAGGTGCGGGAAGCAATCAGCCCCAGCATTTT. It codes for CATSDPGTGAGSNQPQHF. V gene TRBV24-1 combines with J gene TRBJ1-5; 8 positions agree with TRBD1. Germline V gene sequence: CDR1 KGHDR, CDR2 SFDVKD. The CDR3 is 18 residues long. V shed 4 bases and J 1 base; nucleotides not matched to a gene: 11.

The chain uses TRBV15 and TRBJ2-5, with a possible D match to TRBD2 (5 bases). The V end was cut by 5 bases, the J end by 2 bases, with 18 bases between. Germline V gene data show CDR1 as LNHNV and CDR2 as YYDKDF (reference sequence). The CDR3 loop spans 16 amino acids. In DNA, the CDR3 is TGTGCCACCAGCTCATCCGGACTCCTTCCTCAAGAGACCCAGTACTTC. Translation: CATSSSGLLPQETQYF.

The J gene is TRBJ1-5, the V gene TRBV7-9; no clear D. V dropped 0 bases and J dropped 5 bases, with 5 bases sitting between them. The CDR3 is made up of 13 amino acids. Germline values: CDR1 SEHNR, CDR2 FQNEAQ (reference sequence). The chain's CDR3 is CASSLADDQPQHF. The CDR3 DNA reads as TGTGCCAGCAGCTTAGCTGACGATCAGCCCCAGCATTTT.

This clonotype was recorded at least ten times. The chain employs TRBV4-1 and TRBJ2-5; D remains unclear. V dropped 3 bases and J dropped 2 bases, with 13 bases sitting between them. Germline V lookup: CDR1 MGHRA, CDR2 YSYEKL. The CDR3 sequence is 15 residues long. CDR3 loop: CASSQSVRQQETQYF. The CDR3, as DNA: TGCGCCAGCAGCCAGTCTGTGAGGCAGCAAGAGACCCAGTACTTC.

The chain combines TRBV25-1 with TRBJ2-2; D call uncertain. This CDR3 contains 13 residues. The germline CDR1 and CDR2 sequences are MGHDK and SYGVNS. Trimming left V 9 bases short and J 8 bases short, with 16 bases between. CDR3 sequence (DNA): TGTGCCAGTAGCATGAATACCCCGGGGGAGCTGTTTTTT. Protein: CASSMNTPGELFF.

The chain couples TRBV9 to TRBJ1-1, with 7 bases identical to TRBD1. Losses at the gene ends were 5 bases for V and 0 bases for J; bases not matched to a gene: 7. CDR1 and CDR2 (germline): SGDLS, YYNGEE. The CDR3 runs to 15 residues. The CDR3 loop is CASSSYRGLNTEAFF. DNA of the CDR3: TGTGCCAGCAGTTCATACAGGGGTCTGAACACTGAAGCTTTCTTT. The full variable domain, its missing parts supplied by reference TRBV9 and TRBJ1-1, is DSGVTQTPKHLITATGQRVTLRCSPRSGDLSVYWYQQSLDQGLQFLIQYYNGEERAKGNILERFSAQQFPDLHSELNLSSLELGDSALYFCASSSYRGLNTEAFFGQGTRLTVV.

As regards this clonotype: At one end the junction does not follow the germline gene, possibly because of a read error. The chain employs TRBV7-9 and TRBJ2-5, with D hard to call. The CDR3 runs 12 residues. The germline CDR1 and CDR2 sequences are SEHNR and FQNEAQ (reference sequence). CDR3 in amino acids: CAGSLVSETQYF. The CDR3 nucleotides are TGTGCCGGCAGCTTAGTTTCGGAGACCCAGTACTTC.

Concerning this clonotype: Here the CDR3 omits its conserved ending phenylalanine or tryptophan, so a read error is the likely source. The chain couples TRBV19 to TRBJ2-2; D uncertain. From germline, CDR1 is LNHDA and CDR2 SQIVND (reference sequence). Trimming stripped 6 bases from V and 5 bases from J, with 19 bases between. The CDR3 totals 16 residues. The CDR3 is CASRSWQVGVTGELFS. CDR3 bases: TGTGCCAGTAGATCATGGCAGGTCGGCGTTACCGGGGAGCTGTTTTCT.

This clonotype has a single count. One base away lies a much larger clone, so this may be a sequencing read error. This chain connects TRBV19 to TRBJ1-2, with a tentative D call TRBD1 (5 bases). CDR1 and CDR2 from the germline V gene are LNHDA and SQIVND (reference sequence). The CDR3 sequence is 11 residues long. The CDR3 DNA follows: TGTGCCAGTAGGGACATCTATGGCTACGCCTTC. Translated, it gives CASRDIYGYAF.

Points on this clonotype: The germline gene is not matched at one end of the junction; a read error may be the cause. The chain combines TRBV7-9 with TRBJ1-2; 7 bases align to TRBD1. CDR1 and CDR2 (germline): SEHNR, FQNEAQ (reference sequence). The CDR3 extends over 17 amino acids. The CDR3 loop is CASSQDVPGTANYGYTF. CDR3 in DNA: TGCGCCAGCAGCCAAGATGTCCCCGGGACAGCTAACTATGGCTACACCTTC.

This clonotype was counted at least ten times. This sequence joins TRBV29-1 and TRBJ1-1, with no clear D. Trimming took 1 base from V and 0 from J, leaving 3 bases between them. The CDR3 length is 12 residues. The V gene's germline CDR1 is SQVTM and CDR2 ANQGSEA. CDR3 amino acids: CSVEGMNTEAFF. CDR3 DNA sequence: TGCAGCGTTGAAGGCATGAACACTGAAGCTTTCTTT.

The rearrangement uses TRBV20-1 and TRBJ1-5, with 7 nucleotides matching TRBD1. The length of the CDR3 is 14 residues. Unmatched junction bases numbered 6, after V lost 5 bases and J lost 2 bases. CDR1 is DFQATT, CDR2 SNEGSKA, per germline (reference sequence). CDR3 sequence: CSAQPGQRNQPQHF. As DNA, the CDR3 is TGCAGTGCTCAGCCGGGACAGCGCAATCAGCCCCAGCATTTT.

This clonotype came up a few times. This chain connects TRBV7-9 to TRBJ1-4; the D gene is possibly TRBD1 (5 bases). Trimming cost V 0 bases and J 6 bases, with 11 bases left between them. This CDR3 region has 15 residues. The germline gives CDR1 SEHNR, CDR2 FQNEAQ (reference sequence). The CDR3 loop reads CASSLAGRADEKLFF. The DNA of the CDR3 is TGTGCCAGCAGCTTAGCCGGCAGGGCGGATGAAAAACTGTTTTTT.

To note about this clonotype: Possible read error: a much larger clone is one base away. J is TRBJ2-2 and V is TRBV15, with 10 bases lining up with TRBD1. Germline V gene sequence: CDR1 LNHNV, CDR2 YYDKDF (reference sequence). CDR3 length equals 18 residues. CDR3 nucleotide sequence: TGTGCCATCAGCAGAGTAGCGGGGACAGGGGCGTTTGCCGGGGAGCTGTTTTTT. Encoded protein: CAISRVAGTGAFAGELFF.

In DNA form, the CDR3 reads TGTGCCAGCAAGACTAGCGGGAGCAGCGAGCAGTACTTC. Translation gives CASKTSGSSEQYF. The V call is TRBV27, the J call TRBJ2-7; 12 positions agree with TRBD2. Trimming removed 7 bases from V and 6 bases from J; junction bases left unmatched: 4. Per the germline V gene, CDR1 is MNHEY and CDR2 is SMNVEV (reference sequence). This CDR3 is 13 amino acids long.

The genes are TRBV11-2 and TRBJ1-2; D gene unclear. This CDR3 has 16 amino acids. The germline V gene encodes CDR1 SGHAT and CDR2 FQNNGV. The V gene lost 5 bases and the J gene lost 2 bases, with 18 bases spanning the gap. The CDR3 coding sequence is TGTGCCAGCAGCCCCCAGTCGTTTTGGCAGAACTATGGCTACACCTTC. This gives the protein CASSPQSFWQNYGYTF. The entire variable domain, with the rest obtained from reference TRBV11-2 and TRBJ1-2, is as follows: EAGVAQSPRYKIIEKRQSVAFWCNPISGHATLYWYQQILGQGPKLLIQFQNNGVVDDSQLPKDRFSAERLKGVDSTLKIQPAKLEDSAVYLCASSPQSFWQNYGYTFGSGTRLTVV.

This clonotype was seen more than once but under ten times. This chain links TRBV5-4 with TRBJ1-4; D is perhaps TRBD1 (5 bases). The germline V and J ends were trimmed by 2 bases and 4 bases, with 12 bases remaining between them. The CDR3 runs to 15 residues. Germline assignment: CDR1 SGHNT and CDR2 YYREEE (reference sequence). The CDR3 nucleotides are TGTGCCAGCAGCTTTGGGGCGGGGGTTAATGAAAAACTGTTTTTT. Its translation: CASSFGAGVNEKLFF. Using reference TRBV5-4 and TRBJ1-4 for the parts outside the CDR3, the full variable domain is ETGVTQSPTHLIKTRGQQVTLRCSSQSGHNTVSWYQQALGQGPQFIFQYYREEENGRGNFPPRFSGLQFPNYSSELNVNALELDDSALYLCASSFGAGVNEKLFFGSGTQLSVL.

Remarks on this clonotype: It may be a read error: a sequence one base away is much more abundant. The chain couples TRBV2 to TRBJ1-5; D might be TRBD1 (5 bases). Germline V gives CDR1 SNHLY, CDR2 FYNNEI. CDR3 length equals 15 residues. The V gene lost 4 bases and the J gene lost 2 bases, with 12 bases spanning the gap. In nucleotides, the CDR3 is TGTGCCAGCAGTGCGGGAAGGGGAGGCAATCAGCCCCAGCATTTT. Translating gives CASSAGRGGNQPQHF.

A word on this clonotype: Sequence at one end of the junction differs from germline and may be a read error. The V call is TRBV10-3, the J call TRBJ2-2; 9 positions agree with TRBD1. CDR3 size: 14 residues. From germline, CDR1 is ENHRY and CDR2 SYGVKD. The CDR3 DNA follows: TGTGCCAGCAGTTGGGACAGGGATACCGGGGAGCTGTTTTTT. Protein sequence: CASSWDRDTGELFF.

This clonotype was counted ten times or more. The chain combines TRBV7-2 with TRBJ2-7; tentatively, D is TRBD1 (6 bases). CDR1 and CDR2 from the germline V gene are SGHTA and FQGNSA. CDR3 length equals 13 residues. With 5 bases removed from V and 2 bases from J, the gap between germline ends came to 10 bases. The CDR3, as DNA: TGTGCCAGCAGCCGGACAGTTACCTACGAGCAGTACTTC. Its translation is CASSRTVTYEQYF.

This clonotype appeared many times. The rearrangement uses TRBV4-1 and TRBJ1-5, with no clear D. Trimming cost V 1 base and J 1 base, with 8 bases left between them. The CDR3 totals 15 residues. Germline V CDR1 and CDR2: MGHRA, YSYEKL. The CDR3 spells CASSQGGGSNQPQHF. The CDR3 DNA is TGCGCCAGCAGCCAAGGGGGTGGGAGCAATCAGCCCCAGCATTTT.

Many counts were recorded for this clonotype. The CDR3 bases are TGCGCCAGCAGCTTGGGGACAGCCTACTATGGCTACACCTTC. Amino acid sequence: CASSLGTAYYGYTF. This chain links TRBV5-1 with TRBJ1-2; D may be TRBD1 (6 bases). V was clipped by 0 bases and J by 3 bases, with 9 bases between them. CDR3 length: 14 residues. Germline loops: CDR1 SGHRS, CDR2 YFSETQ.